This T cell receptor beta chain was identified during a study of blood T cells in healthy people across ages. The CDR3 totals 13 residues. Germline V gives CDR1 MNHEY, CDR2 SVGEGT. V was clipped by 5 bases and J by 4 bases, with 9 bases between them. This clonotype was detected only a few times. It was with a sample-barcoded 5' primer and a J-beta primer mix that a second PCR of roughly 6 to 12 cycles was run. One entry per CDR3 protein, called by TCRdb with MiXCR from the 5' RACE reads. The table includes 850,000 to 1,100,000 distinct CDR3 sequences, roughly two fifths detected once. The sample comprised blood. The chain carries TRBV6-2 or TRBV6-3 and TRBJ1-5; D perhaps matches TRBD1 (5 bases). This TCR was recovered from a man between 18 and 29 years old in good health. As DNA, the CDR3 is TGTGCCAGCAGTATTAAGGGGAATCAGCCCCAGCATTTT. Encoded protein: CASSIKGNQPQHF.